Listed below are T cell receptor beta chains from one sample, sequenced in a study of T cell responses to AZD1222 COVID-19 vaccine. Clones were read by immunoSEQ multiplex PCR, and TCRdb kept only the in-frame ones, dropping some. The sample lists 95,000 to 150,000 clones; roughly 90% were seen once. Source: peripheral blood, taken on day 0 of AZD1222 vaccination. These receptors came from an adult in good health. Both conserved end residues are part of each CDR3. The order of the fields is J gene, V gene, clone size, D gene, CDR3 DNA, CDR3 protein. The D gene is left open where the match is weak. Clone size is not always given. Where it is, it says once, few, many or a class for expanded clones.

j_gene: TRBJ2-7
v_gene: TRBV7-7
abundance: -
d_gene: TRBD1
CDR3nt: TGTGCCAGCAGCTTAGGGGTAAGAGGGACAGGGACCTACGAGCAGTACTTC
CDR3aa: CASSLGVRGTGTYEQYF

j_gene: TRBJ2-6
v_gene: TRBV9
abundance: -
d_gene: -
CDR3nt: TGTGCCAGCAGCGTAGCCACCAGGGTGGGGGCCAACGTCCTGACTTTC
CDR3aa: CASSVATRVGANVLTF

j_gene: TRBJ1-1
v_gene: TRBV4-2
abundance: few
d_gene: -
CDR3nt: TGTGCCAGCAGCCAAGTAAGCGGCAGGGGAGGCACTGAAGCTTTCTTT
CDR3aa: CASSQVSGRGGTEAFF

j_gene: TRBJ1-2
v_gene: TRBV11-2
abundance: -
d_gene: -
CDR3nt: TGTGCCAGCAGCTCAACCCGGACGGACAGTGCAAGCTACACCTTC
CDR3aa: CASSSTRTDSASYTF

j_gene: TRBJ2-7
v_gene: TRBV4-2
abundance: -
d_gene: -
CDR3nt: TGTGCCAGCAGCCAAGATTTTGGAGGGGGGATCTACGAGCAGTACTTC
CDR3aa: CASSQDFGGGIYEQYF

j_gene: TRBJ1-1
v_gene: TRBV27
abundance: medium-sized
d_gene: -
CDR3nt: TGTGCCAGCAGTCTCTCCACCGGACAGAGCACTGAAGCTTTCTTT
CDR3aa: CASSLSTGQSTEAFF

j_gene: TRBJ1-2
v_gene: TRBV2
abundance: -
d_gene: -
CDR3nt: TGTGCCAGCACATGGGGGTTCTATGGCTACACCTTC
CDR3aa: CASTWGFYGYTF

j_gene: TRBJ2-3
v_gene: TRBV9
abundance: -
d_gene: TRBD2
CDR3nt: TGTGCCAGCAGCGTAGCTACAGGGCTAGCGGGGTCAGATACGCAGTATTTT
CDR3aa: CASSVATGLAGSDTQYF

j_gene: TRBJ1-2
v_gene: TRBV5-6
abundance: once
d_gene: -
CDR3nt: TGTGCCAGCAGCTTGGAGGCCGAGGCTTGGGTTTATGGCTACACCTTC
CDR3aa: CASSLEAEAWVYGYTF

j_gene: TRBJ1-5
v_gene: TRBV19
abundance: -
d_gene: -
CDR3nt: TGTGCCACTTCGGACGGGACCAGAAGCAATCAGCCCCAGCATTTT
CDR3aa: CATSDGTRSNQPQHF

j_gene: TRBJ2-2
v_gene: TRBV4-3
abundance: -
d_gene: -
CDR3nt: TGCGCCAGCAGGGGTGGTTCGGGGGCGAACACCGGGGAGCTGTTTTTT
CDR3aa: CASRGGSGANTGELFF

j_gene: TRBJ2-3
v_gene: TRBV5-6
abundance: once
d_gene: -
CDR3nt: TGTGCCAGCAGCTTGTTCTCTACCACCTGGGTAGATACGCAGTATTTT
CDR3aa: CASSLFSTTWVDTQYF

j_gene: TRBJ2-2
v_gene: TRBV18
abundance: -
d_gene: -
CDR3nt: TGTGCCAGCTCACCACCGGTCGCAGGGACCGGGGAGCTGTTTTTT
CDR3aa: CASSPPVAGTGELFF

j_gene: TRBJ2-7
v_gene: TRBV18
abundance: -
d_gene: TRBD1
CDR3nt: TGTGCCAGCTCACCCTCGGACAGGGGAGGGTACGAGCAGTACTTC
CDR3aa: CASSPSDRGGYEQYF

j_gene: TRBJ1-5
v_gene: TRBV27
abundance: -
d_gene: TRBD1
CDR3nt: TGTGCCAGCAGTACTTCACAGACAGGGGGCGGGCAGCCCCAGCATTTT
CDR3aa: CASSTSQTGGGQPQHF

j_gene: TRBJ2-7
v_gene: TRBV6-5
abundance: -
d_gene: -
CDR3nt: TGTGCCAGCAACGAACTCGGCAGTTCCTACGAGCAGTACTTC
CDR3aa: CASNELGSSYEQYF

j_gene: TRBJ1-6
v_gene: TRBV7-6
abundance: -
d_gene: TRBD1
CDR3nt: TGTGCCAGCAGCCTATCAATACCCGACTCGACAGGGACCAATTCACCCCTCCACTTT
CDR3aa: CASSLSIPDSTGTNSPLHF

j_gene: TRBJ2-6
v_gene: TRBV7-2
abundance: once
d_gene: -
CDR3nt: TGTGCCAGCGCTTCTACAGGGGCCAACGTCCTGACTTTC
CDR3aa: CASASTGANVLTF

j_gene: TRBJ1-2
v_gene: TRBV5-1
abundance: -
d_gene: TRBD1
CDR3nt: TGCGCCAGCAGCTTGGCCGGGACAGGGGGTAACTATGGCTACACCTTC
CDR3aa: CASSLAGTGGNYGYTF

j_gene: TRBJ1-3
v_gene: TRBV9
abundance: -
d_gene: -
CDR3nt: TGTGCCAGCAGCCCCCTGGGACTTTACTCTGGAAACACCATATATTTT
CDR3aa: CASSPLGLYSGNTIYF